These 19 T cell receptor beta chains were sequenced from one sample in a study of shared clonotypes between healthy human individuals. The method was immunoSEQ multiplex PCR; TCRdb's version includes in-frame clones alone and lacks a portion of them. The sample consists of 800,000 to 1,200,000 clones, around 78% of them appearing once. Input material: memory CD4+ T cells from PBMCs. Specified subset: CD45RA-negative fraction. These receptors were obtained from a young man in good health. Some clones in this sample may be carry-over from other donors' samples.

The chain is built from TRBV28 and TRBJ2-2, with D perhaps given as TRBD1 or TRBD2 (5 bases each). The CDR3 sequence is 16 residues long. Trimming removed 3 bases from V and 4 bases from J, with 15 bases in between. Germline CDR1 MDHEN, CDR2 SYDVKM. The CDR3 coding sequence is TGTGCCAGCAGTTTTAGGTGGGGGAGAGGCACCGGGGAGCTGTTTTTT. As protein: CASSFRWGRGTGELFF.

The chain links TRBV5-6 to TRBJ1-2; D remains ambiguous. The CDR3 has 13 amino acids. V shed 0 bases and J shed 4 bases, with 7 bases lying between them. Looked up from germline, CDR1 is SGHDT and CDR2 is YYEEEE. CDR3 amino acids: CASSLEQLYGYTF. The CDR3 DNA is TGTGCCAGCAGCTTGGAACAGCTCTATGGCTACACCTTC.

The rearrangement links TRBV28 to TRBJ1-1; D is possibly TRBD1 (5 bases). Germline V CDR1 and CDR2: MDHEN, SYDVKM. The CDR3 length is 13 residues. V was clipped by 6 bases and J by 8 bases, with 16 bases between them. The CDR3 DNA reads as TGTGCCAGCAGCCTGGGGACCCACCCCGAAGCTTTCTTT. Translated: CASSLGTHPEAFF.

The chain carries TRBV28 and TRBJ2-2; unclear D gene. The germline V gene encodes CDR1 MDHEN and CDR2 SYDVKM. Trimming took off 6 bases at V and 13 bases at J, with 12 bases between the two ends. The CDR3 runs to 11 residues. Written as DNA, the CDR3 is TGTGCCAGCAGCCGAAGCGTTTCGCTGTTTTTT. The encoded protein is CASSRSVSLFF.

This rearrangement joins TRBV10-3 to TRBJ1-5; 9 bases line up with TRBD1. The CDR3 has 16 amino acids. J gave up 0 bases and V 5 bases, and 5 bases lay outside the gene matches. Germline V gene lookup returns CDR1 ENHRY and CDR2 SYGVKD. The CDR3 DNA follows: TGTGCCATCAGTAGGACAGGGGACTATAGCAATCAGCCCCAGCATTTT. Amino acid sequence: CAISRTGDYSNQPQHF.

The chain links TRBV28 to TRBJ2-7, with TRBD1 matching over 8 bases. Germline CDR1 MDHEN, CDR2 SYDVKM. V was clipped by 4 bases and J by 4 bases; unmatched bases: 9. The CDR3 runs 15 residues. The CDR3 sequence: CASSSVAGGWYEQYF. In nucleotides, the CDR3 is TGTGCCAGCAGTTCGGTCGCAGGGGGCTGGTACGAGCAGTACTTC.

This chain joins TRBV27 and TRBJ2-7, with 12 bases lining up with TRBD2. The V gene end was trimmed by 7 bases and the J gene end by 2 bases; junction bases not matched to a gene: 15. The CDR3 sequence is 18 residues long. Germline V gene sequence: CDR1 MNHEY, CDR2 SMNVEV (reference sequence). CDR3 sequence: CASKRLAGVSGGAYEQYF. CDR3 DNA sequence: TGTGCCAGCAAGAGACTAGCGGGAGTGAGTGGGGGGGCCTACGAGCAGTACTTC.

The table lists this clone with a count of one. This chain connects TRBV4-2 to TRBJ2-5; D remains ambiguous. V was shortened by 3 bases and J by 4 bases, with 9 bases between the two germline ends. The germline V gene encodes CDR1 LGHNA and CDR2 YNFKEQ. The CDR3 is 13 residues long. CDR3 amino acids: CASSQVTGETQYF. DNA of the CDR3: TGTGCCAGCAGCCAGGTTACTGGAGAGACCCAGTACTTC.

The rearrangement joins TRBV7-3 to TRBJ2-5; possibly TRBD2 for D (6 bases). Trimming removed 2 bases at V and 3 bases at J, with 16 bases between. This CDR3 has 16 residues. Germline-derived CDR1 and CDR2 are SGHTA and FQGTGA. The CDR3 loop reads CASSLGQLGGKETQYF. The CDR3 nucleotides are TGTGCCAGCAGCTTAGGACAACTGGGCGGGAAAGAGACCCAGTACTTC.

This chain's CDR3 is CASGDRANTEAFF. The CDR3 DNA sequence: TGTGCCAGCGGCGACAGGGCGAACACTGAAGCTTTCTTT. The chain combines TRBV6-5 with TRBJ1-1; 7 bases agree with TRBD1. The germline gives CDR1 MNHEY, CDR2 SVGAGI. V trimming: 8 bases; J trimming: 1 base; junction bases outside the gene matches: 4. CDR3 size: 13 residues.

The chain links TRBV5-1 to TRBJ2-7; tentative D call: TRBD2 (5 bases). Germline assignment: CDR1 SGHRS and CDR2 YFSETQ. The CDR3 sequence is 15 residues long. Trimming shortened V by 4 bases and J by 0 bases, and 14 bases separated the two germline ends. For the CDR3, the DNA is TGCGCCAGCAGCGCCAGAGGGCTCAGCTCCTACGAGCAGTACTTC. This gives the protein CASSARGLSSYEQYF.

The chain is built from TRBV5-4 and TRBJ1-5; D gene unclear. There are 14 residues in the CDR3. V lost 1 base and J 5 bases, leaving 10 bases between the germline ends. Looked up from germline, CDR1 is SGHNT and CDR2 is YYREEE (reference sequence). CDR3 in DNA: TGTGCCAGCAGCTTGTTCCCGGGAGATCAGCCCCAGCATTTT. The encoded protein is CASSLFPGDQPQHF.

The chain links TRBV9 to TRBJ2-7; 8 bases are a match to TRBD1. V shed 3 bases and J 5 bases; nucleotides not matched to a gene: 7. The CDR3 is 14 amino acids. The germline CDR1 and CDR2 sequences are SGDLS and YYNGEE. CDR3 protein: CASSAGQGSNEQYF. In DNA, the CDR3 is TGTGCCAGCAGCGCCGGACAGGGTAGCAACGAGCAGTACTTC.

Of note for this clone: At the DNA level, this CDR3 is encoded by other sequences in the same sample as well. This chain joins TRBV18 and TRBJ2-7; the D is unclear. Germline CDR1 and CDR2: KGHSH and LQKENI. The CDR3 has 13 residues. Trimming took 2 bases from V and 4 from J, leaving 9 bases between them. CDR3 bases: TGTGCCAGCTCACCAAGGGCCGTTTACGAGCAGTACTTC. This codes for CASSPRAVYEQYF. Full variable domain (outside the CDR3, taken from reference TRBV18 and TRBJ2-7): NAGVMQNPRHLVRRRGQEARLRCSPMKGHSHVYWYRQLPEEGLKFMVYLQKENIIDESGMPKERFSAEFPKEGPSILRIQQVVRGDSAAYFCASSPRAVYEQYFGPGTRLTVT.

As concerns this clone: Other nucleotide sequences from this sample produce the same CDR3. The V and J genes are TRBV7-9 and TRBJ1-1; no firm D call. The germline gives CDR1 SEHNR, CDR2 FQNEAQ (reference sequence). The CDR3 is made up of 13 amino acids. Trimming removed 4 bases at V and 1 base at J, with 7 bases between. The CDR3 nucleotides are TGTGCCAGCAGCTCGCAAGCGAACACTGAAGCTTTCTTT. Encoded protein: CASSSQANTEAFF.

The chain employs TRBV7-8 and TRBJ2-4, with no clear D. The CDR3 contains 14 residues. The V gene lost 2 bases and the J gene lost 8 bases, with 13 bases spanning the gap. Germline values: CDR1 SGHVS, CDR2 FQNEAQ. This CDR3 reads CASSLIGRKDIQYF. In nucleotides, the CDR3 is TGTGCCAGCAGCTTAATAGGCAGGAAGGACATTCAGTACTTC.

V gene TRBV5-1 combines with J gene TRBJ1-4; D gene uncertain. Between the trimmed V and J ends, which lost 3 bases and 8 bases, there was a span of 23 bases. The CDR3 consists of 17 residues. CDR1 is SGHRS, CDR2 YFSETQ, per germline. Here the CDR3 DNA reads TGCGCCAGCAGCTCCGGCAGAGTGCAGTGGGTGGGAGAAAAACTGTTTTTT. It encodes CASSSGRVQWVGEKLFF.

This chain joins TRBV2 and TRBJ2-5, with D unresolved. Germline CDR1 and CDR2: SNHLY and FYNNEI. The germline V and J ends were trimmed by 2 bases and 2 bases, with 9 bases remaining between them. The CDR3 is 14 residues long. This CDR3 reads CASSESSAQETQYF. The CDR3 DNA sequence: TGTGCCAGCAGTGAAAGCTCAGCTCAAGAGACCCAGTACTTC.

V and J are TRBV2 and TRBJ1-5; 9 positions agree with TRBD1. Trimming removed 5 bases from V and 5 bases from J; junction bases left unmatched: 4. The length of the CDR3 is 14 residues. CDR1 is SNHLY and CDR2 is FYNNEI in the germline V gene. The CDR3 DNA is TGTGCCAGCAGTCCCGGGACAGGGCATCAGCCCCAGCATTTT. Its translation is CASSPGTGHQPQHF.